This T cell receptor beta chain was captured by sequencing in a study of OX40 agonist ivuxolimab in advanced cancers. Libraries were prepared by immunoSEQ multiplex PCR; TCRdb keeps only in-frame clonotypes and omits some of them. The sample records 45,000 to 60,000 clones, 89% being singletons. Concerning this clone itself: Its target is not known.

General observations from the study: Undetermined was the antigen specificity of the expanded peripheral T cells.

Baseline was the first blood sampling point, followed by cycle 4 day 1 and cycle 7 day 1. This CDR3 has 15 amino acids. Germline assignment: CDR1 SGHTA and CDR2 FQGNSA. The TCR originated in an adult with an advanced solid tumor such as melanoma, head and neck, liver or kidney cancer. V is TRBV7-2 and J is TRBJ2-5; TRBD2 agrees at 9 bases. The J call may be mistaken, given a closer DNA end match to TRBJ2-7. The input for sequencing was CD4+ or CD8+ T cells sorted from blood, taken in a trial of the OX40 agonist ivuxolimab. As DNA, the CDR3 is TGTGCCAGCAGCTTAGAAGCGGGAGGATCCTACGAGCAGTACTTC. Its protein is CASSLEAGGSYEQYF.